The source of this T cell receptor beta chain is a study of post-analysis software for immune sequencing data. Study-wide results and caveats: People with multiple sclerosis had a significantly lower normalized Chao1 diversity than controls did.

Unique molecular identifiers were carried by the TCR beta cDNA libraries. In TCRdb, the PCR reads were re-called with MiXCR into one record per CDR3 protein. The sample carries 650,000 to 900,000 distinct CDR3 sequences, roughly 50% recorded once. This clonotype was counted a single time. Antigen: not known. The clonotype originates from a girl aged 10 to 17 with multiple sclerosis. Sequencing input: blood.

The CDR3 coding sequence is TGTGCCAGCAGCCAAGATACGCAGGCGCGAAGGTACACCTTC. Its protein product is CASSQDTQARRYTF. The chain links TRBV3-1 to TRBJ1-2, with unresolved D. V lost 0 bases to trimming and J lost 11 bases, with 16 bases between them. The CDR3 sequence is 14 residues long. CDR1 LGHDT and CDR2 YNNKEL come from the germline V gene (reference sequence).